The 25 T cell receptor beta chains in this list originate from one sample, sequenced in a study of cytomegalovirus exposure and HLA in healthy donors. Sequenced by immunoSEQ multiplex PCR; TCRdb stores in-frame clones only, minus some. The sample includes roughly 80,000 clones, roughly 93% of them seen just once. Sample: PBMCs. Receptors originate from a man between 25 and 39 years old in good health and CMV-seronegative.

This rearrangement joins TRBV10-1 to TRBJ1-1; perhaps TRBD1 as D (5 bases). In germline, CDR1 is WNHNN, CDR2 SYGVQD (reference sequence). The CDR3 is made up of 13 amino acids. V was clipped by 2 bases and J by 6 bases, with 10 bases between them. This CDR3 reads CASSENRGAEAFF. CDR3 in DNA: TGCGCCAGCAGTGAGAATAGGGGCGCTGAAGCTTTCTTT.

A few counts support this clone. The chain combines TRBV27 with TRBJ1-5; TRBD1 aligns across 9 bases. Germline CDR1 is MNHEY and CDR2 is SMNVEV (reference sequence). The V gene end was trimmed by 5 bases and the J gene end by 6 bases; junction bases not matched to a gene: 5. The CDR3 length is 14 residues. The CDR3 region has the DNA TGTGCCAGCAGTCAGGACAGGGGAGGTCAGCCCCAGCATTTT. The encoded protein is CASSQDRGGQPQHF.

This clone has a handful of counts. J is TRBJ1-5 and V is TRBV5-8; 10 nucleotides line up with TRBD1. The germline V gene encodes CDR1 SGHTS and CDR2 YDEGEE. The ends lost 7 bases at V and 0 bases at J; junction bases unmatched: 1. This CDR3 comprises 14 residues. The CDR3 is CASRDRGSNQPQHF. Here the CDR3 DNA reads TGTGCCAGCCGGGACAGGGGTAGCAATCAGCCCCAGCATTTT.

The chain uses TRBV5-5 and TRBJ1-6; D is unresolved. The V end was cut by 4 bases, the J end by 2 bases, with 10 bases between. Germline values: CDR1 SGHKS, CDR2 YYEKEE (reference sequence). The CDR3 runs 15 residues. The CDR3 reads CASSARLAYNSPLHF. In DNA, the CDR3 is TGTGCCAGCAGCGCGAGACTGGCCTATAATTCACCCCTCCACTTT.

This clone was picked up one time. The chain joins TRBV7-2 to TRBJ1-1; TRBD1 matches at 8 bases. The V gene end was trimmed by 1 base and the J gene end by 5 bases; junction bases not matched to a gene: 6. The CDR3 has 15 amino acids. From germline, CDR1 is SGHTA and CDR2 FQGNSA. CDR3 region: CASSLGAGGFTEAFF. The CDR3 region has the DNA TGTGCCAGCAGCTTAGGCGCAGGGGGCTTTACTGAAGCTTTCTTT. The full variable domain, rest sourced from reference TRBV7-2 and TRBJ1-1, is GAGVSQSPSNKVTEKGKDVELRCDPISGHTALYWYRQSLGQGLEFLIYFQGNSAPDKSGLPSDRFSAERTGGSVSTLTIQRTQQEDSAVYLCASSLGAGGFTEAFFGQGTRLTVV.

This clone was seen once. The rearrangement joins TRBV2 to TRBJ1-4; a weak D match, TRBD1 (5 bases). CDR1 and CDR2 from the germline V gene are SNHLY and FYNNEI. The V gene lost 7 bases and the J gene lost 8 bases, with 17 bases spanning the gap. The CDR3 loop spans 14 amino acids. The CDR3 DNA reads TGTGCCAGCAAAGGGCCCGACAGTCGGGAAAAACTGTTTTTT. As protein: CASKGPDSREKLFF.

This clone has a handful of counts. The chain recombines TRBV5-5 with TRBJ2-7; 7 nucleotides line up with TRBD1. The CDR3 has 14 residues. CDR1 and CDR2 (germline): SGHKS, YYEKEE (reference sequence). The J segment lost 0 bases and the V segment lost 4 bases, leaving 4 bases of the junction unmatched. CDR3 sequence (DNA): TGTGCCAGCAGCATATGGGACAGCTCCTACGAGCAGTACTTC. Translation gives CASSIWDSSYEQYF.

Turning to this clone: Other DNA sequences within the sample encode an identical CDR3. The V and J genes are TRBV11-2 and TRBJ2-1, with 8 positions matching TRBD2. Germline V lookup: CDR1 SGHAT, CDR2 FQNNGV. This CDR3 comprises 14 residues. V shed 5 bases and J 2 bases; nucleotides not matched to a gene: 2. In DNA form, the CDR3 reads TGTGCCAGCAGCCTAGCGGGTACCTACAATGAGCAGTTCTTC. Translating it yields CASSLAGTYNEQFF.

This chain uses TRBV4-1 with TRBJ1-1, with 7 bases identical to TRBD1. The CDR3 has 16 residues. Germline CDR1 MGHRA, CDR2 YSYEKL. J gave up 5 bases and V 4 bases, and 13 bases lay outside the gene matches. The CDR3 bases are TGCGCCAGCAGCCCCCCCCTACAGGGGAGAGGGACTGAAGCTTTCTTT. Its translation is CASSPPLQGRGTEAFF.

The J gene is TRBJ2-7, the V gene TRBV6-4, with D possibly TRBD1 on 5 matching bases. Germline V gene data show CDR1 as MRHNA and CDR2 as SNTAGT. The CDR3 runs to 16 residues. Trimming cost V 0 bases and J 3 bases, with 15 bases left between them. The CDR3 is CASSDSETAPYYEQYF. CDR3 nucleotide sequence: TGTGCCAGCAGTGACTCCGAGACAGCCCCATACTACGAGCAGTACTTC.

The chain carries TRBV27 and TRBJ1-3; D gene uncertain. The CDR3 consists of 13 residues. The ends were cut back, 5 bases at V and 0 bases at J, with 5 bases in the middle. Germline V lookup: CDR1 MNHEY, CDR2 SMNVEV (reference sequence). CDR3 amino acids: CASSAYSGNTIYF. The CDR3 bases are TGTGCCAGCAGTGCGTACTCTGGAAACACCATATATTTT.

This clone was detected only a few times. The chain carries TRBV7-9 and TRBJ1-2; 7 positions agree with TRBD1. The germline CDR1 and CDR2 sequences are SEHNR and FQNEAQ (reference sequence). The ends lost 4 bases at V and 4 bases at J; junction bases unmatched: 6. The CDR3 sequence is 14 residues long. The CDR3 bases are TGTGCCAGCAGCTGGGGGGACAGCGGCTATGGCTACACCTTC. This encodes CASSWGDSGYGYTF. Complete variable domain (other parts from reference TRBV7-9 and TRBJ1-2): DTGVSQNPRHKITKRGQNVTFRCDPISEHNRLYWYRQTLGQGPEFLTYFQNEAQLEKSRLLSDRFSAERPKGSFSTLEIQRTEQGDSAMYLCASSWGDSGYGYTFGSGTRLTVV.

This clone has a single count. The chain uses TRBV29-1 and TRBJ2-7; TRBD2 matches 10 bases. CDR1 is SQVTM and CDR2 is ANQGSEA in the germline V gene. Trimming cost V 5 bases and J 4 bases; bases outside gene matches: 5. The CDR3 loop spans 13 amino acids. The CDR3 sequence is CSVLAGDWYEQYF. In DNA form, the CDR3 reads TGCAGCGTTCTAGCGGGAGATTGGTACGAGCAGTACTTC.

The rearrangement links TRBV7-1 to TRBJ1-2; D possibly corresponds to TRBD1 (5 bases). TRBV7-1 is an ORF, with its function uncertain. The CDR3 contains 13 residues. Trimming cost V 4 bases and J 5 bases, with 11 bases left between them. The CDR3 bases are TGTGCCAGCAGCTTTGCCGGGGGGTATGGCTACACCTTC. Amino acids: CASSFAGGYGYTF.

The chain recombines TRBV5-1 with TRBJ1-4; 9 positions match TRBD1. The ends lost 4 bases at V and 8 bases at J; junction bases unmatched: 6. Germline-derived CDR1 and CDR2 are SGHRS and YFSETQ. This CDR3 contains 14 residues. CDR3 nucleotides: TGCGCCAGCAGCCTGGGGACAGGGATCGAAAAACTGTTTTTT. Translating it yields CASSLGTGIEKLFF.

CDR3 in DNA: TGTGCCAGTAGTTCGGGACAGGGCTACACTGAAGCTTTCTTT. Translated, it gives CASSSGQGYTEAFF. This chain connects TRBV19 to TRBJ1-1, with 9 nucleotides matching TRBD1. With V trimmed by 5 bases and J by 3 bases, 4 bases remained unmatched. From germline, CDR1 is LNHDA and CDR2 SQIVND (reference sequence). The CDR3 length is 14 residues.

The chain combines TRBV6-6 with TRBJ2-7; perhaps TRBD1 as D (5 bases). Trimming took 0 bases from V and 2 from J, leaving 8 bases between them. Germline V gene data show CDR1 as MNHNY and CDR2 as SVGAGI (reference sequence). The CDR3 covers 14 residues. CDR3 in amino acids: CASSYSVDTYEQYF. In DNA, the CDR3 is TGTGCCAGCAGTTACTCTGTGGACACCTACGAGCAGTACTTC.

This clone was seen a single time. The rearrangement links TRBV11-2 to TRBJ2-3; D is unclear. The CDR3 loop spans 14 amino acids. Germline CDR1 SGHAT, CDR2 FQNNGV. V gave up 3 bases and J gave up 5 bases, with 12 bases separating them. DNA for the CDR3: TGTGCCAGCAGCTTTGGCTTCCTCGAAGATACGCAGTATTTT. Encoded protein: CASSFGFLEDTQYF.

This chain connects TRBV4-1 to TRBJ1-1; D is ambiguous. Trimming removed 1 base at V and 7 bases at J, with 16 bases between. This CDR3 is built from 15 residues. Germline V CDR1 and CDR2: MGHRA, YSYEKL. The CDR3 loop is CASSQAKPGLGEAFF. For the CDR3, the DNA is TGCGCCAGCAGCCAAGCGAAACCGGGTTTGGGTGAAGCTTTCTTT.

This chain joins TRBV5-1 and TRBJ2-2; 7 positions match TRBD1. Trimming removed 5 bases from V and 0 bases from J; junction bases left unmatched: 1. Germline values: CDR1 SGHRS, CDR2 YFSETQ. This CDR3 is built from 14 residues. In nucleotides, the CDR3 is TGCGCCAGCAGGGGACAGCCGAACACCGGGGAGCTGTTTTTT. Translation gives CASRGQPNTGELFF.

The chain joins TRBV7-2 to TRBJ2-2; 8 bases line up with TRBD2. Germline values: CDR1 SGHTA, CDR2 FQGNSA. Trimming took 5 bases from V and 7 from J; bases not matched to a gene: 21. The CDR3 is 19 amino acids. CDR3 residues: CASSTRVGLALPYVGELFF. CDR3 in DNA: TGTGCCAGCAGCACAAGAGTAGGACTAGCCTTACCTTACGTCGGGGAGCTGTTTTTT.

V gene TRBV28 combines with J gene TRBJ2-2, with D perhaps matching TRBD2 (6 bases). The CDR3 extends over 16 amino acids. The V end lost 3 bases, the J end lost 4 bases, and 15 bases lay between the germline ends. Germline V gene data show CDR1 as MDHEN and CDR2 as SYDVKM. CDR3 loop: CASSFIGTWGTGELFF. The CDR3 nucleotides read TGTGCCAGCAGTTTCATCGGGACTTGGGGCACCGGGGAGCTGTTTTTT.

With respect to this clone: One end of the junction varies from germline; a read error may be responsible. This chain links TRBV2 with TRBJ1-1, with 8 bases fitting TRBD1. Looked up from germline, CDR1 is SNHLY and CDR2 is FYNNEI. This CDR3 has 13 amino acids. CDR3 sequence: CASRDWDRTEAFF. The CDR3 region has the DNA TGTGCCAGCCGTGACTGGGACAGGACTGAAGCTTTCTTT.

This clone was seen only a few times. The V call is TRBV10-1, the J call TRBJ2-7; TRBD2 matches 7 bases. With 3 bases clipped from V and 1 base from J, the junction kept 9 bases outside the gene matches. Germline V CDR1 and CDR2: WNHNN, SYGVQD (reference sequence). This CDR3 has 16 amino acids. This CDR3 reads CASSDTQLGGSYEQYF. The CDR3 coding sequence is TGCGCCAGCAGTGATACCCAATTGGGAGGGTCCTACGAGCAGTACTTC.

This rearrangement joins TRBV9 to TRBJ2-2; perhaps TRBD2 as D (6 bases). V was pared by 0 bases and J by 9 bases, with 15 bases between. Germline CDR1 and CDR2: SGDLS and YYNGEE. The CDR3 is 15 residues long. The CDR3 loop is CASSVDTSIGRELFF. In DNA form, the CDR3 reads TGTGCCAGCAGCGTAGACACTAGCATCGGTCGGGAGCTGTTTTTT.